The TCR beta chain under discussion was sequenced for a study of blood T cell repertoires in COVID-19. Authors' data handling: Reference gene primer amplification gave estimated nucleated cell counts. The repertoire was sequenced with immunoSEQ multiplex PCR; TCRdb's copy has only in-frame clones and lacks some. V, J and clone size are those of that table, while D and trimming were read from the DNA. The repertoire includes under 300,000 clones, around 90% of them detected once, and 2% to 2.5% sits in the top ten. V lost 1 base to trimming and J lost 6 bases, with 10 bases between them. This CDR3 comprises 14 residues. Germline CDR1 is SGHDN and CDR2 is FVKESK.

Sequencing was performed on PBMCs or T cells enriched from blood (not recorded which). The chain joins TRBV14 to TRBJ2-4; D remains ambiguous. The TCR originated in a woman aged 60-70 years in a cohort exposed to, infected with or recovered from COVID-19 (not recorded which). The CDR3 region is CASSQGMGRNIQYF. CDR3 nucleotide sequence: TGTGCCAGCAGCCAAGGGATGGGCAGAAACATTCAGTACTTC.